Shown below are 5 T cell receptor beta chains from a single sample sequenced in a study of CXCR3-negative and CXCR3-positive naive CD8 T cells. General study points: TRB CDR3s of CXCR3-positive naive cells were more hydrophobic than those of CXCR3-negative naive cells.

For these receptors, no antigen is known. It was by 5' RACE with UMI labels that the TRB cDNA libraries were prepared. TCRdb reworked the 5' RACE reads into one entry per CDR3 protein, no DNA. The sample has about 120,000 distinct CDR3 sequences. Material: naive CXCR3+ CD8+ T cells from blood. Subset in this sample: CD45RO-CCR7+CD27+CD95- naive CD8+ T cells expressing CXCR3 (TNR3+). The receptors come from a human donor in good health. Some clones in this sample may be carry-over from other donors' samples.

The J gene is TRBJ2-7, the V gene TRBV13; TCRdb picks TRBD2, but there is no DNA to check that call. Germline V CDR1 and CDR2: PRHDT, FYEKMQ (reference sequence). The CDR3 has 15 residues. CDR3 loop: CASSLAGGSSYEQYF.

The chain employs TRBV7-3 and TRBJ2-2. CDR1 is SGHTA, CDR2 FQGTGA, per germline. CDR3 length equals 12 residues. CDR3 in amino acids: CASRLSTGELFF.

V usage is TRBV2 and J usage is TRBJ2-3; TCRdb returns TRBD2, unconfirmable since there is no DNA. The CDR3 consists of 18 residues. Germline assignment: CDR1 SNHLY and CDR2 FYNNEI. The CDR3 is CASSERLAGATSTDTQYF.

The chain joins TRBV12-3 or TRBV12-4 to TRBJ1-1. CDR3 length equals 14 residues. CDR3 loop: CASSLRVSGTEAFF.

The chain links TRBV4-2 to TRBJ2-7; lacking DNA, the TRBD1 call made by TCRdb goes unchecked. This CDR3 has 14 amino acids. The germline CDR1 and CDR2 sequences are LGHNA and YNFKEQ. CDR3 in amino acids: CASRWGLSSYEQYF.